What follows describes a single TCR beta chain. The study counted Cohort 3 donors as recovered given two negative PCRs, clearance, or symptom resolution. Per the germline V gene, CDR1 is WNHNN and CDR2 is SYGVQD (reference sequence). With V trimmed by 5 bases and J by 1 base, 6 bases remained unmatched. This CDR3 has 15 amino acids. Generated by immunoSEQ multiplex PCR, the TCRdb table keeps only in-frame clones and is missing some. In the table there are about 160,000 clones, over 75% of which are singletons. This sample is part of a study of blood T cell repertoires in COVID-19. This clonotype was obtained from a woman between 50 and 59 years old who had recovered from COVID-19. Sequenced: PBMCs or T cells enriched from blood (not recorded which). The chain has TRBV10-1 and TRBJ2-3; 7 nucleotides line up with TRBD1. The DNA of the CDR3 is TGCGCCAGCAGTACCGCCGACAGGGGCACAGATACGCAGTATTTT. It translates to CASSTADRGTDTQYF.